This T cell receptor (beta chain) was identified in a study of blood T cell repertoires in COVID-19. Study details: Italy, Spain and the United States were the sources of the convalescent and acute COVID-19 samples.

This CDR3 region has 12 residues. V was pared by 4 bases and J by 7 bases, with 11 bases between. Study processing details: How many nucleated cells were present was estimated from reference gene primer amplification. Data came from immunoSEQ multiplex PCR; TCRdb stores just in-frame clones and leaves some out. That table gives V, J and clone size, and the DNA gave D and trimming. The sample lists around 210,000 clones, less than 85% occurring once. This clonotype was sampled from a woman in her seventies with acute or convalescent COVID-19. Sequenced material: peripheral blood. The rearrangement joins TRBV12-3 or TRBV12-4 to TRBJ2-7; D might be TRBD2 (5 bases). The CDR3: CASSSSGGEQYF. The CDR3 nucleotides read TGTGCCAGCAGTTCCAGCGGTGGTGAGCAGTACTTC.